Shown below are 5 T cell receptor beta chains from a single sample sequenced in a study of blood T cell repertoires in COVID-19. Sequenced by immunoSEQ multiplex PCR; TCRdb stores in-frame clones only, minus some. The table lists fewer than 200,000 clones, approximately 79% of them singletons. Sequencing was done on a sample of peripheral blood. The origin of the receptors is a woman aged 80 or over with acute or convalescent COVID-19.

J is TRBJ1-2 and V is TRBV4-2; 11 bases align to TRBD1. CDR3 length: 16 residues. Germline V gene data show CDR1 as LGHNA and CDR2 as YNFKEQ. Trimming took 4 bases from V and 7 from J; bases not matched to a gene: 11. The CDR3 here is CASSLHLGDRGVGYTF. DNA of the CDR3: TGTGCCAGCAGCCTCCATTTAGGGGACAGGGGGGTTGGCTACACCTTC.

The chain joins TRBV2 to TRBJ2-5, with 7 nucleotides matching TRBD1. Trimming removed 7 bases from V and 5 bases from J; junction bases left unmatched: 7. Germline values: CDR1 SNHLY, CDR2 FYNNEI. This CDR3 has 13 amino acids. The CDR3, as DNA: TGTGCCAGCATGCAAAGGGGGCACGAGACCCAGTACTTC. It specifies CASMQRGHETQYF.

This chain links TRBV20-1 with TRBJ1-4; D is unclear. Germline V CDR1 and CDR2: DFQATT, SNEGSKA (reference sequence). Trimming left V 6 bases short and J 7 bases short, with 9 bases between. This CDR3 has 11 amino acids. The CDR3 DNA follows: TGCAGTGCACCCGCGGGTGAAAAACTGTTTTTT. Translating gives CSAPAGEKLFF.

Comments on this clone: The junction and the germline gene differ at one end; a read error may be behind it. The chain employs TRBV6-5 and TRBJ2-7; perhaps TRBD1 as D (7 bases). From germline, CDR1 is MNHEY and CDR2 SVGAGI. The CDR3 runs 14 residues. The CDR3 nucleotides are TGTGCCCGCAGGGGGTGGGGGGAATCCTACGAGCAGTACTTC. This gives the protein CARRGWGESYEQYF.

This chain connects TRBV19 to TRBJ2-7; TRBD1 agrees at 10 bases. CDR1 is LNHDA and CDR2 is SQIVND in the germline V gene (reference sequence). The CDR3 extends over 14 amino acids. With V trimmed by 5 bases and J by 8 bases, 9 bases remained unmatched. The CDR3 loop is CASSSTGGGSKQYF. As DNA, the CDR3 is TGTGCCAGTAGTTCGACAGGGGGCGGGTCAAAGCAGTACTTC.